Following are 18 T cell receptor beta chains from one sample sequenced in a study of shared clonotypes between healthy human individuals (dated by TCRdb to the early 2020s). Libraries came from the immunoSEQ multiplex PCR assay. This is the immuneACCESS table as TCRdb keeps it, with only in-frame sequences that have V and J called. A part of the clones is gone; compared with another copy, unresolved V genes explain less than half, and the rest is unexplained. A total of over a million clones appear in this sample, roughly 70% of them only once. Together, the top ten hold over 1.3% of the sample. Sequencing was done on a sample of memory CD4+ T cells sorted from blood. The cell subset or site label for this specimen denotes: CD45RA-negative fraction. These receptors came from a man younger than 35 in good health.

Concerning this clone: Other DNA sequences of this sample code for an identical CDR3. The rearrangement links TRBV5-1 to TRBJ2-3; weak D call: TRBD1 (5 bases). V was trimmed by 0 bases and J by 1 base, leaving 9 bases between them. Germline V gene lookup returns CDR1 SGHRS and CDR2 YFSETQ. The CDR3 runs 15 residues. The CDR3 coding sequence is TGCGCCAGCAGCTTGGCAGGGATCGGCACAGATACGCAGTATTTT. Its translation is CASSLAGIGTDTQYF.

V usage is TRBV6-5 and J usage is TRBJ2-7, with 7 nucleotides matching TRBD2. The CDR3 loop spans 13 amino acids. Trimming cost V 6 bases and J 7 bases; bases outside gene matches: 9. In germline, CDR1 is MNHEY, CDR2 SVGAGI. Here the CDR3 DNA reads TGTGCCAGCAGCCGAACAAGGACTAGTGAGCAGTACTTC. It yields the protein CASSRTRTSEQYF.

This clone was counted many times. The CDR3 loop is CASSRDRQWETQYF. CDR3 coding DNA: TGTGCCAGCAGCCGGGACCGCCAGTGGGAGACCCAGTACTTC. The V call is TRBV5-6, the J call TRBJ2-5, with D perhaps given as TRBD1 or TRBD2 (5 bases each). CDR1 is SGHDT and CDR2 is YYEEEE in the germline V gene. V was cut by 4 bases and J by 5 bases, with 15 bases left in between. The CDR3 length is 14 residues.

The chain combines TRBV5-1 with TRBJ2-2; 7 bases align to TRBD1. V was pared by 4 bases and J by 6 bases, with 3 bases of the junction left unmatched. The CDR3 contains 13 residues. Germline assignment: CDR1 SGHRS and CDR2 YFSETQ. CDR3 coding DNA: TGCGCCAGCAGCAACACAGGGGCCGGGGAGCTGTTTTTT. This gives the protein CASSNTGAGELFF.

The chain recombines TRBV2 with TRBJ1-1, with 10 bases identical to TRBD1. V shed 5 bases, J shed 5 bases, and the junction held 8 bases outside the gene matches. Germline CDR1 SNHLY, CDR2 FYNNEI. The CDR3 is made up of 15 amino acids. CDR3 in amino acids: CASSPGQGYVTEAFF. CDR3 coding DNA: TGTGCCAGCAGTCCGGGACAGGGGTACGTGACTGAAGCTTTCTTT.

The genes are TRBV19 and TRBJ2-5; D is possibly TRBD1 or TRBD2 (6 bases each). The V gene lost 7 bases and the J gene lost 1 base, with 13 bases spanning the gap. Germline assignment: CDR1 LNHDA and CDR2 SQIVND (reference sequence). This CDR3 is built from 14 residues. CDR3 sequence (DNA): TGTGCCAGTAACCCTACGGGGGCCCAAGAGACCCAGTACTTC. It codes for CASNPTGAQETQYF.

This sequence joins TRBV27 and TRBJ2-6; D unclear. This CDR3 is built from 14 residues. V lost 5 bases and J lost 2, with 7 bases in between. Germline V CDR1 and CDR2: MNHEY, SMNVEV (reference sequence). CDR3 DNA: TGTGCCAGCAGTCTGGTAGCTGGGGCCAACGTCCTGACTTTC. Encoded protein: CASSLVAGANVLTF.

There are a few counts of this clone. The rearrangement joins TRBV5-4 to TRBJ2-4; D remains unclear. CDR3 length: 14 residues. CDR1 and CDR2 (germline): SGHNT, YYREEE (reference sequence). V lost 0 bases, J lost 1 base, and 5 bases lay in between. In DNA, the CDR3 is TGTGCCAGCAGCTTGGGGGCCGCCAAAAACATTCAGTACTTC. Translating gives CASSLGAAKNIQYF.

The V gene is TRBV18, the J gene TRBJ2-7; 8 nucleotides align to TRBD2. V lost 1 base and J lost 7; bases outside the gene matches: 9. Germline CDR1 reads KGHSH; CDR2 reads LQKENI. There are 15 residues in the CDR3. DNA for the CDR3: TGTGCCAGCTCACCACTGCGGGAGGTCGGCGGGGAGCAGTACTTC. Its translation is CASSPLREVGGEQYF.

This clone has a single count. CDR3 in DNA: TGTGCCAGCAGCGAGTTAGGGAATAATTCACCCCTCCACTTT. Encoded protein: CASSELGNNSPLHF. The chain employs TRBV7-9 and TRBJ1-6, with D hard to call. Trimming took 5 bases from V and 5 from J, leaving 10 bases between them. CDR3 length equals 14 residues. CDR1 is SEHNR and CDR2 is FQNEAQ in the germline V gene (reference sequence).

CDR3: CASSLGRLAGNKETQYF. Written as DNA, the CDR3 is TGTGCCAGCAGCTTGGGTCGACTAGCGGGGAATAAAGAGACCCAGTACTTC. The genes are TRBV5-6 and TRBJ2-5; 11 bases fit TRBD2. CDR1 is SGHDT and CDR2 is YYEEEE in the germline V gene. With 0 bases clipped from V and 3 bases from J, the junction kept 7 bases outside the gene matches. CDR3 size: 17 residues.

The chain couples TRBV11-1 to TRBJ2-7; 7 bases are a match to TRBD1. The CDR3 covers 15 residues. The germline V gene has CDR1 SGHAT and CDR2 FQDESV (reference sequence). V trimming: 2 bases; J trimming: 2 bases; junction bases outside the gene matches: 6. The CDR3 reads CASSLLTGITYEQYF. For the CDR3, the DNA is TGTGCCAGCAGCTTATTGACAGGGATAACCTACGAGCAGTACTTC.

The J gene is TRBJ1-5, the V gene TRBV19, with D perhaps TRBD1 (6 bases). Trimming took off 4 bases at V and 6 bases at J, with 13 bases between the two ends. The CDR3 totals 14 residues. Per germline, CDR1 LNHDA and CDR2 SQIVND (reference sequence). The CDR3 here is CASSNQQGTQPQHF. In DNA, the CDR3 is TGTGCCAGTAGTAATCAACAGGGAACTCAGCCCCAGCATTTT.

V gene TRBV19 combines with J gene TRBJ1-1; possibly TRBD1 for D (5 bases). Trimming pared 9 bases from V and 0 bases from J, leaving 14 bases between. Germline-derived CDR1 and CDR2 are LNHDA and SQIVND (reference sequence). This CDR3 is 14 amino acids long. In nucleotides, the CDR3 is TGTGCCAGCTATCGAACAGGAATGAACACTGAAGCTTTCTTT. Amino acid sequence: CASYRTGMNTEAFF.

V usage is TRBV7-2 and J usage is TRBJ2-1; TRBD2 aligns across 8 bases. In germline, CDR1 is SGHTA, CDR2 FQGNSA. With 5 bases clipped from V and 5 bases from J, the junction kept 5 bases outside the gene matches. CDR3 length: 14 amino acids. CDR3 bases: TGTGCCAGCAGCCCGGGGGGGAATCACAATGAGCAGTTCTTC. Translated, it gives CASSPGGNHNEQFF. Complete variable domain (other parts from reference TRBV7-2 and TRBJ2-1): GAGVSQSPSNKVTEKGKDVELRCDPISGHTALYWYRQSLGQGLEFLIYFQGNSAPDKSGLPSDRFSAERTGGSVSTLTIQRTQQEDSAVYLCASSPGGNHNEQFFGPGTRLTVL.

The J gene is TRBJ1-5, the V gene TRBV28; a weak D match, TRBD1 (5 bases). The CDR3 consists of 14 residues. Germline CDR1 reads MDHEN; CDR2 reads SYDVKM. Between the trimmed V and J ends, which lost 2 bases and 9 bases, there was a span of 14 bases. CDR3 nucleotides: TGTGCCAGCAGTTTAAGCCAGGGCAAGATGCCCCAGCATTTT. It encodes CASSLSQGKMPQHF.

V gene TRBV5-4 combines with J gene TRBJ2-1, with TRBD1 identical over 9 bases. Germline V gene lookup returns CDR1 SGHNT and CDR2 YYREEE (reference sequence). Trimming cost V 1 base and J 8 bases; bases outside gene matches: 1. The CDR3 is made up of 13 amino acids. DNA for the CDR3: TGTGCCAGCAGCTTGACAGGGGGCGATGAGCAGTTCTTC. This codes for CASSLTGGDEQFF.

The genes are TRBV6-1 and TRBJ2-3; maybe TRBD2 (6 bases). The CDR3 extends over 15 amino acids. Trimming removed 4 bases from V and 1 base from J, with 12 bases in between. Germline V gene lookup returns CDR1 MNHNS and CDR2 SASEGT. The CDR3 sequence: CASSGDSFGTDTQYF. The CDR3 DNA is TGTGCCAGCAGTGGGGACTCCTTTGGCACAGATACGCAGTATTTT.